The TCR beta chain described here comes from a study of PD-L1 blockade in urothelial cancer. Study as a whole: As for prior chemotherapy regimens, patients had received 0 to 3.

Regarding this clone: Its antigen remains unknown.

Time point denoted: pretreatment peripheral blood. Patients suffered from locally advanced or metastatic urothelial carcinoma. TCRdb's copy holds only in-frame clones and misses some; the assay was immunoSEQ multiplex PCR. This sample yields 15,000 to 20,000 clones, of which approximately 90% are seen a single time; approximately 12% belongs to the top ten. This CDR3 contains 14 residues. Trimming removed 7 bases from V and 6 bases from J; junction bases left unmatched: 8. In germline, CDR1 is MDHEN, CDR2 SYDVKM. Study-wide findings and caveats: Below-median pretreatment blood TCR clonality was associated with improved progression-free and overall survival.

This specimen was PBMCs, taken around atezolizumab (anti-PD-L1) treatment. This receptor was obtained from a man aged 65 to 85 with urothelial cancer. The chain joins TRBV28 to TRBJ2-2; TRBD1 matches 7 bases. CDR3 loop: CASIRTGRSGELFF. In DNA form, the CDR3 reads TGTGCCAGCATCCGGACAGGTCGGTCCGGGGAGCTGTTTTTT.